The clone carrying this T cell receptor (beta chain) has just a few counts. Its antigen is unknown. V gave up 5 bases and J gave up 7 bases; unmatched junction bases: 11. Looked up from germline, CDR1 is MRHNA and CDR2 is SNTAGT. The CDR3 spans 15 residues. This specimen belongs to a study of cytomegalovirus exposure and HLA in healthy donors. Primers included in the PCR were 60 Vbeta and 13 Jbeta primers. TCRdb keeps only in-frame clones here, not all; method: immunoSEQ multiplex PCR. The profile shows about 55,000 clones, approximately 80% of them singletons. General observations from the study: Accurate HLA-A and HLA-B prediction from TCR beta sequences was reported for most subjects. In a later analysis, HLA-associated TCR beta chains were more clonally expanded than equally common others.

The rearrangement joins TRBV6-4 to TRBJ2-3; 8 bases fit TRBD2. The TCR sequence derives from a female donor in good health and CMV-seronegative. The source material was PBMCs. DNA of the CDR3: TGTGCCAGCAGTCTTACTAGCGGTGCAGTCAATACGCAGTATTTT. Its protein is CASSLTSGAVNTQYF.